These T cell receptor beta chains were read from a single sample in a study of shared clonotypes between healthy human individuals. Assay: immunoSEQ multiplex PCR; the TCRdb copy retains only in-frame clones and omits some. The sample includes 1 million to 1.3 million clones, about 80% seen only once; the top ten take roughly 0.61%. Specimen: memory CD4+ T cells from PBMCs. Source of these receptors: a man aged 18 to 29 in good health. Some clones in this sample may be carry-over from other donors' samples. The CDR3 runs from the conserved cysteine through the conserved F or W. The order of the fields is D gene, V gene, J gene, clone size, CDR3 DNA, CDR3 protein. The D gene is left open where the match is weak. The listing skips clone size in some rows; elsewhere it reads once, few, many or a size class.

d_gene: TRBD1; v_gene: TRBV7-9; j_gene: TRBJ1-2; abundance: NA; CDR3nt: TGTGCCAGCAGCACAGGGGGAGGCAACTATGGCTACACCTTC; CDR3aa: CASSTGGGNYGYTF
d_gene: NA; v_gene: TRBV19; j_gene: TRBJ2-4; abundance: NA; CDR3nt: TGTGCCAGTAGTATAATCGAAGAGGGGAGACGGCGAGGCATTCAGTACTTC; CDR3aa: CASSIIEEGRRRGIQYF
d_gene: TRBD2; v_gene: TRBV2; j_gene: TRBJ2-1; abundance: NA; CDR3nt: TGTGCCAGCAGAGCAACTAGCGGGAGCTACAATGAGCAGTTCTTC; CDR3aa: CASRATSGSYNEQFF
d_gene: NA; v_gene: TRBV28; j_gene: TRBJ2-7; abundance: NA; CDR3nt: TGTGCCAGCAGCTCAGGGGCCATTTACCCCTACGAGCAGTACTTC; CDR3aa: CASSSGAIYPYEQYF
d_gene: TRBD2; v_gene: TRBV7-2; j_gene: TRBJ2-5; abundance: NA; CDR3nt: TGTGCCAGCAGCTTTCAAGGGACTATGGGGTGGGAGACCCAGTACTTC; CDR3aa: CASSFQGTMGWETQYF
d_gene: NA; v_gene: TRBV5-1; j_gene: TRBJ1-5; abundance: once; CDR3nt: TGCGCCAGCAGCGCGGGAGGCCAGGGCCCCGAGCCCCAGCATTTT; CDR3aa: CASSAGGQGPEPQHF
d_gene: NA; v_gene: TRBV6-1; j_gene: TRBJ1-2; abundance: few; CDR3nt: TGTGCCAGCAGTGAATCCGGCCGGGGGCCCTATGGCTACACCTTC; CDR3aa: CASSESGRGPYGYTF
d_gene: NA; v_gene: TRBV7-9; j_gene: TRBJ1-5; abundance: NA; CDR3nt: TGTGCCACCGGGGACTATAGCAATCAGCCCCAGCATTTT; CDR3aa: CATGDYSNQPQHF
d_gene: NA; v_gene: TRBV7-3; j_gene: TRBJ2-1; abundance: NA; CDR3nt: TGTGCCAGCAGCTTACGGGCAGGGCCCTACAATGAGCAGTTCTTC; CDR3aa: CASSLRAGPYNEQFF
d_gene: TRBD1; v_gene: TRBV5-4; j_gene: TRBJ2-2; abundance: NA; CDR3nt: TGTGCCAGCAGCGCCCCGGGTCAGGGGGCGAACGGGGAGCTGTTTTTT; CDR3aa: CASSAPGQGANGELFF
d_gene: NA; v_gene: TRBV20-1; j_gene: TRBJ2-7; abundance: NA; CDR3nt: TGCAGTGCTAACAGGGTGGACGAGCAGTACTTC; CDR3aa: CSANRVDEQYF
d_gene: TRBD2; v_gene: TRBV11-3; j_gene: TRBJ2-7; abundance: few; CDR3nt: TGTGCCAGCAGCTCTAGCGGGATTTACGAGCAGTACTTC; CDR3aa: CASSSSGIYEQYF
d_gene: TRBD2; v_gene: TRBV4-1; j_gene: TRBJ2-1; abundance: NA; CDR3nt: TGCGCCAGCACACTAGCGGGAGGATTATACTCCTACAATGAGCAGTTCTTC; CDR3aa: CASTLAGGLYSYNEQFF
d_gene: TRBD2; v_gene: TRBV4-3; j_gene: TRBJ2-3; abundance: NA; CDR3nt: TGCGCCAGCAGCCAAGATGGTAGCGGGAGCACAGATACGCAGTATTTT; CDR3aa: CASSQDGSGSTDTQYF
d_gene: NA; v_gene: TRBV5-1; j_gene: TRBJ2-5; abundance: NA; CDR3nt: TGCGCCAGCAGGGGGCCAGAGACCCAGTACTTC; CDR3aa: CASRGPETQYF
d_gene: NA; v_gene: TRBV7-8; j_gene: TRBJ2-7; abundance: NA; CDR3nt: TGTGCCAGCAGCTTAGATTCGGTGGGCTACGAGCAGTACTTC; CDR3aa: CASSLDSVGYEQYF
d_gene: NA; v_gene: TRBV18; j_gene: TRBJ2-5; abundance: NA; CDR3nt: TGTGCCAGCTCACCACGGGCAGGGATATTTGGAGAGACCCAGTACTTC; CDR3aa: CASSPRAGIFGETQYF
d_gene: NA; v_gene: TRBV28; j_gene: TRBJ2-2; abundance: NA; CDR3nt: TGTGCCAGCAGTTTAAAACTTACTCTGCGCGTGGTCCGGGAGCTGTTTTTT; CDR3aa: CASSLKLTLRVVRELFF
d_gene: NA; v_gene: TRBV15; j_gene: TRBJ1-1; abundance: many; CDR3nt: TGTGCCACCAGCAGCCGGACGAACCGTGGCGCTGAAGCTTTCTTT; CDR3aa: CATSSRTNRGAEAFF
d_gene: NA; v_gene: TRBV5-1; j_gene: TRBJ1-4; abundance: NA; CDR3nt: TGCGCCAGCAGCCTCGGGACGAACCTCGGGGAAAAACTGTTTTTT; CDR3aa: CASSLGTNLGEKLFF
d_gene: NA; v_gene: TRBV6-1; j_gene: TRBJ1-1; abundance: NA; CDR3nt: TGTGCCAGCAGCGCGACAGGTTCTGGAACTGAAGCTTTCTTT; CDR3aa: CASSATGSGTEAFF
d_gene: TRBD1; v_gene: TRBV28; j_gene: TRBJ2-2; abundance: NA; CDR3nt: TGTGCCAGCATTCCACCGGGACAGGGGCCCGGGGAGCTGTTTTTT; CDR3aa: CASIPPGQGPGELFF
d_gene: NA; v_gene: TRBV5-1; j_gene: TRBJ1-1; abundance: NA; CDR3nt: TGCGCCAGCAGCCGGGACGGACTGAACACTGAAGCTTTCTTT; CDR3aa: CASSRDGLNTEAFF
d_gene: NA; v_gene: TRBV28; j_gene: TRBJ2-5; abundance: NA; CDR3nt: TGTGCCAGCAAATACCCAGGGTTAGAGACCCAGTACTTC; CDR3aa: CASKYPGLETQYF
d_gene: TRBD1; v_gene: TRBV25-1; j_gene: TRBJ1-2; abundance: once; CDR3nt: TGTGCCAGCAGTGAGGTTACAGGGGGCTTTTCTGGCTACACCTTC; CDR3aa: CASSEVTGGFSGYTF
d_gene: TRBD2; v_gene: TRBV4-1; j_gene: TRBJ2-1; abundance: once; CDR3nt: TGCGCCAGCAGCCGTTCGCCCCATTTGAGCGGGGGATTGGGGAATGAGCAGTTCTTC; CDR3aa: CASSRSPHLSGGLGNEQFF
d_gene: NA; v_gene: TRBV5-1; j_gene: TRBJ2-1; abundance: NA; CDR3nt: TGCGCCAGCAGCTTTATACAGGGCTCCTACAATGAGCAGTTCTTC; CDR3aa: CASSFIQGSYNEQFF